This T cell receptor (beta chain) is drawn from a study of OX40 agonist ivuxolimab in advanced cancers. About the investigation overall: Ivuxolimab was a fully human IgG2 agonistic monoclonal antibody targeting the costimulatory receptor OX40 (CD134). Intravenous ivuxolimab was administered to patients every 2 weeks at six dose levels: 0.01, 0.1, 0.3, 1.5, 3 and 10 mg/kg. The monotherapy dose-escalation portion (N ≈ 52 patients) of the phase I ivuxolimab trial is reported in the paper. In the dose-escalation cohort, approximately 82% of patients were male, and the mean age was roughly 56 years with a range of about 20 to 79. Partial responses occurred in three dose-escalation patients: two with cutaneous melanoma and one with hepatocellular carcinoma. Of the approximately 50 dose-escalation patients, hepatocellular carcinoma was present in 19, melanoma in approximately 15, renal cell carcinoma in 9 and head and neck cancer in 9. The point of sequencing TCRbeta in the periphery was to test whether ivuxolimab changed TCR sequence diversity and drove clonal T-cell expansion. Prior anti-PD-1, anti-PD-L1 or anti-CTLA-4 therapy was permitted, and approximately 42% of dose-escalation patients had received checkpoint inhibitors.

The paper's findings and limits, for the study overall: Low levels of normalized T-cell clonal expansion were also seen in some nonresponding patients. After ivuxolimab, more expanded clones were found on average in CD8+ T cells than in CD4+ T cells. At doses of 0.1 to 3.0 mg/kg, clonal expansion of both CD4+ and CD8+ T cells in blood was seen between baseline and week 6. The antigen specificity of the peripheral T cells that underwent clonal expansion was not determined. In the 0.1-3.0 mg/kg groups, partial responders had among the lowest normalized peripheral clonal expansion, particularly in CD8+ T cells.

The trial excluded patients who had a history of autoimmune disease or were on systemic immunosuppression. Peripheral blood for TCR sequencing was drawn from every dose cohort at baseline, at cycle 4 day 1 and at cycle 7 day 1. The samples were taken from a phase I, first-in-human, multicenter, open-label dose-escalation trial of ivuxolimab. The trial enrolled adults with locally advanced or metastatic head and neck squamous cell, hepatocellular, melanoma or renal cell carcinoma. CD4+ and CD8+ T cells were sorted separately from peripheral blood before TCR sequencing. This clone was counted a single time. The clone's antigen remains unknown. Per-base qualities were not stored, and no clone one base away is much larger. To sequence the TCRbeta CDR3 region, genomic DNA was isolated from the sorted cells. The immunoSEQ Assay was used to sequence the TCRbeta CDR3 regions. Not all clones reach the TCRdb copy of this immuneACCESS table, which keeps in-frame sequences only. Checked studies attribute under half of the gap to unresolved V genes and leave the rest unexplained. The sample table holds under 20,000 clones, of which around 80% were seen once. The ten top clones hold approximately 49% of the sample.

This TCR came from an adult with an advanced solid tumor such as melanoma, head and neck, liver or kidney cancer. This sample comprised CD4+ or CD8+ T cells sorted from blood, obtained in a trial of the OX40 agonist ivuxolimab.

The CDR3 loop reads CASSFGGGPTDTQYF. In nucleotide form, the sequence is TGTGCCAGCAGCTTTGGCGGGGGGCCCACAGATACGCAGTATTTT. The rearrangement combines TRBV7-8 with TRBJ2-3, with TRBD2 identical over 8 junction bases. V ends up 3 bases short and J 2 bases short, with an unmatched junction base count of 4. CDR1 and CDR2 are read off the germline V gene as SGHVS and FQNEAQ. The CDR3 runs 15 amino acids, cysteine and phenylalanine included. Only CDR3 DNA is held: 45 bases, read in frame from base 1.